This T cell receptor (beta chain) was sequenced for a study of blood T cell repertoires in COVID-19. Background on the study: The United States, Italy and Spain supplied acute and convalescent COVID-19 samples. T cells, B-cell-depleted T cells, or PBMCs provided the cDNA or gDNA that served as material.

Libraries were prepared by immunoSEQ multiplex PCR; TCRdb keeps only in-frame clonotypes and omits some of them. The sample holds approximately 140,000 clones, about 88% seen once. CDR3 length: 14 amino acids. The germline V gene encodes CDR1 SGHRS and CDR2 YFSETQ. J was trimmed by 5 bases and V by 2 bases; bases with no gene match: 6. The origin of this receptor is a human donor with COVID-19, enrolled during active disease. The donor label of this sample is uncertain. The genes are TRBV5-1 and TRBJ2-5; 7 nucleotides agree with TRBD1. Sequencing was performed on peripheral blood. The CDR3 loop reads CASSLGQVSETQYF. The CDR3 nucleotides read TGCGCCAGCAGCTTAGGACAGGTTAGCGAGACCCAGTACTTC.